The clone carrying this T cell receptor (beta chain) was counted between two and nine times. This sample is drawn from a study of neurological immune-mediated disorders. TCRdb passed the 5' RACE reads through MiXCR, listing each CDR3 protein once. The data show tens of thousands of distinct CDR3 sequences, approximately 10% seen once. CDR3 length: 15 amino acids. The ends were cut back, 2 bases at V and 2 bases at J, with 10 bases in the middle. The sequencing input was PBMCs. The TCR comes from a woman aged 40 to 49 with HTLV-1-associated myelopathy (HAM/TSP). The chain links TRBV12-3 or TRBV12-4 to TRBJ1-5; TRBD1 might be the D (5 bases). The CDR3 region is CASSLKGFGNQPQHF. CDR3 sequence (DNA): TGTGCCAGCAGTTTAAAGGGGTTCGGCAATCAGCCCCAGCATTTT.